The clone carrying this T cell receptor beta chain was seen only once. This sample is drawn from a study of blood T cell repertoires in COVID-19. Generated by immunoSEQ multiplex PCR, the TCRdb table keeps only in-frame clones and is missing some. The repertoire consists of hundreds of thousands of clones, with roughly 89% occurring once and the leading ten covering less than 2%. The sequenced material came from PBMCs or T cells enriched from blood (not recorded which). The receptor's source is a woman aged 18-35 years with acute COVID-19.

In nucleotides, the CDR3 is TGCGCCAGCAGCTTAACAGGGGGCTCGGGAATCGGTGGCTACACCTTC. It translates to CASSLTGGSGIGGYTF. The genes are TRBV5-1 and TRBJ1-2; 9 bases line up with TRBD1. Germline loops: CDR1 SGHRS, CDR2 YFSETQ. This CDR3 contains 16 residues. V lost 2 bases to trimming and J lost 7 bases; unmatched junction nucleotides: 12.